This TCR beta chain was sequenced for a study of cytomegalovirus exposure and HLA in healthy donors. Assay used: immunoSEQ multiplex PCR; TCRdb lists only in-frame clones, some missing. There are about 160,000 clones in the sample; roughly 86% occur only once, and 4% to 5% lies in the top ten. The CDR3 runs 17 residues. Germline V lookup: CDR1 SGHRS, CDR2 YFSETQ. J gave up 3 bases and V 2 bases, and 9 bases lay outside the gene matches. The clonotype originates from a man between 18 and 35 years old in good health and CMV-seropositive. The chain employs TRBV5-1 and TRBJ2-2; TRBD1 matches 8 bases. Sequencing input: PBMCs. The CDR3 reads CASSFTAGGTDTGELFF. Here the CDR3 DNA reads TGCGCCAGCAGCTTTACCGCAGGGGGCACGGACACCGGGGAGCTGTTTTTT.